This TCR beta chain is drawn from a study of blood T cell repertoires in COVID-19 (dated by TCRdb to 2020 to 2022). Background for the entire study: Samples covering the acute and convalescent phases of COVID-19 were provided by collaborators in the United States, Italy and Spain. The dataset comprised deeply sampled blood TCRbeta repertoires from subjects exposed to, actively infected with, or recovered from COVID-19. Samples were obtained from the ongoing ImmuneRACE study (first 160 participants) and from about 1,300 subjects provided by 6 global collaborators. The repertoires were made available in a free public database intended to serve as a resource for research on the immune response to SARS-CoV-2. A de-identified subject ID, COVID-19 status, age in years and sex were almost always included in the sample metadata. The material from the prospective study consisted of cDNA or gDNA derived from T cells, B-cell-depleted T cells, or PBMCs. Where available, HLA class I and class II types were obtained from metadata supplied by the sample provider rather than from assay-based typing.

A distance of 15 bases separates the germline ends of V and J, which lose 1 base and 1 base respectively. CDR1 and CDR2, looked up from the germline V gene, are SGHDN and FVKESK. Measured from the cysteine to the phenylalanine, the CDR3 is 17 residues long. Only the CDR3 DNA is retained, 51 bases long and in frame from the first base. This clone was recorded once. What this receptor recognizes is not known. No quality values exist for individual bases; no much larger clone is one base distant. Beyond this particular receptor, the publication reports: The amount of clinical and demographic metadata varied by source and participant and was provided uncurated.

TCRbeta CDR3 regions were amplified from genomic DNA by means of the immunoSEQ Assay, a bias-controlled multiplex PCR. The original pipeline was this. Nucleated cell counts per sample were estimated from amplification of reference gene primers within the assay. To quantify the absolute abundance of each unique TCRbeta CDR3 rearrangement, sequence reads were collapsed and filtered. For each sample, productive Simpson clonality was calculated as the square root of Simpson's diversity index across productive rearrangements. TCRdb provides this immuneACCESS table in a form limited to in-frame rearrangements. Some clones are lacking; in checked studies, under half of them reflect an unresolved V gene, and why the rest are absent is not known. The V and J calls and clone size come from that table; D and trimming were worked out from the DNA. The table for this sample lists 30,000 to 40,000 clones; roughly 78% of them were counted only once. Around 41% of the sample rests with the top ten.

The collaborating institutions used their own protocols to collect whole blood in K2EDTA tubes. Collaborator samples were shipped for TCRbeta analysis as frozen whole blood, isolated PBMCs, or DNA extracted from either sample type. This clonotype was obtained from a man aged 80 or over with active or convalescent COVID-19. Sample: peripheral blood. Recombination joined TRBV14 with TRBJ2-3, with a tentative D gene TRBD2 over 6 matching bases. This receptor carries the CDR3 CASSQGSAGRGTDTQYF. The DNA sequence is given as TGTGCCAGCAGCCAAGGATCGGCGGGACGCGGCACAGATACGCAGTATTTT.